This T cell receptor (beta chain) was sequenced for a study of T cells in Graves' hyperthyroidism and ophthalmopathy. Using RNA transcripts as the source, TCR beta CDR3 regions were amplified. Researchers ran a first-round RT-PCR on the TCR CDR3 using the HTBI primer set. A single record per CDR3 protein comes from TCRdb applying MiXCR to the multiplex PCR reads. Of roughly 500,000 distinct CDR3 sequences listed, 35% to 50% are singletons. Clinical symptoms, serum thyroxine, TRAb, thyroid ultrasound and orbital computed tomography informed diagnoses. Study-wide results and caveats: From stable hyperthyroidism, ophthalmopathy was set apart by a 13 V-J model. Among clonotypes expanded in thyroid above 0.001, most were also found in blood. The model foresaw ophthalmopathy a median around 6 months prior to onset.

Germline CDR1 is DFQATT and CDR2 is SNEGSKA (reference sequence). The J segment lost 4 bases and the V segment lost 6 bases, leaving 11 bases of the junction unmatched. The CDR3 runs 14 residues. Notes on this clonotype: Its antigen is unidentified.

This receptor was taken from an adult woman with Graves' disease, either hyperthyroidism or ophthalmopathy (not recorded which). The sample consisted of peripheral blood or thyroid tissue (not recorded which). V and J are TRBV20-1 and TRBJ1-2, with 7 bases that match TRBD1. CDR3 bases: TGCAGTGCCGAGGCAGGGGGGCGAGGCTATGGCTACACCTTC. As protein: CSAEAGGRGYGYTF.